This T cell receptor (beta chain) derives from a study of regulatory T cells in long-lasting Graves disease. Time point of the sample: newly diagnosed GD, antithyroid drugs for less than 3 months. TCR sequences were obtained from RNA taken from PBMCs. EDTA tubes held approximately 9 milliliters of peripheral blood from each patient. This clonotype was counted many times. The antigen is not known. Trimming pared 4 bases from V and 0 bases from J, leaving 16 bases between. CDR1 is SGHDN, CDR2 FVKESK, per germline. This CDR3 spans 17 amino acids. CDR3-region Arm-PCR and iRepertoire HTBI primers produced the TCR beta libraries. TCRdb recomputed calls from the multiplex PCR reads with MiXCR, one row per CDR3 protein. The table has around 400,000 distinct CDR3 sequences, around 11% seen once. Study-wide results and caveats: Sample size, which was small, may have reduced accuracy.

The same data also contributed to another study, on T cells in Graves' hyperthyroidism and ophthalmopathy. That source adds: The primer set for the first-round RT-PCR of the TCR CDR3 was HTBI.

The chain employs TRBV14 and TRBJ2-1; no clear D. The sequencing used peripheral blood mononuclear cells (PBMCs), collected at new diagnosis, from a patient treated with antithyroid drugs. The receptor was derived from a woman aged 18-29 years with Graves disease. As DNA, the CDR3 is TGTGCCAGCAGCCCGACGGACGGGCTGAACTCCTACAATGAGCAGTTCTTC. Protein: CASSPTDGLNSYNEQFF.